These T cell receptor beta chains were read from a single sample in a study of blood T cell repertoires in COVID-19. Data came from immunoSEQ multiplex PCR; TCRdb stores just in-frame clones and leaves some out. This table holds approximately 170,000 clones, approximately 84% found once. The specimen sequenced was peripheral blood. The receptors derive from a man aged 40-49 years who had recovered from COVID-19. The CDR3 runs from the conserved cysteine through the conserved F or W. The D gene is left open where the match is weak.

v_call,d_call,j_call,cdr3_length,cdr3_aa
TRBV4-2,-,TRBJ1-2,16,CASSQDTKGVNYGYTF
TRBV6-5,-,TRBJ2-7,13,CASSRVEAYEQYF
TRBV9,-,TRBJ2-1,13,CASSVDLRWEQFF
TRBV13,-,TRBJ2-7,13,CASSLAGAYEQYF
TRBV27,TRBD1,TRBJ1-2,13,CASSSPTGSGYTF
TRBV7-2,TRBD1,TRBJ1-6,15,CASSITPGGGSPLHF
TRBV6-5,TRBD2,TRBJ2-2,11,CATRGAGELFF
TRBV7-9,TRBD2,TRBJ2-3,15,CASSFSLADTDTQYF
TRBV18,-,TRBJ2-2,15,CASSPDISNTGELFF
TRBV30,-,TRBJ2-5,10,CAWRRETQYF
TRBV6-1,TRBD1,TRBJ1-2,15,CASSEKRDRAYGYTF
TRBV7-3,TRBD2,TRBJ2-3,15,CASSLGLAGTDTQYF
TRBV30,-,TRBJ1-4,16,CAWSSPLGVGNEKLFF
TRBV19,TRBD2,TRBJ2-3,14,CASKRDLAGDTQYF
TRBV24-1,-,TRBJ2-2,16,CATSDESRVGTGELFF
TRBV6-4,TRBD1,TRBJ2-1,14,CASRMTGINNEQFF
TRBV11-3,-,TRBJ2-5,16,CASSTWRGPYQETQYF
TRBV7-2,-,TRBJ1-3,11,CASSSSNTIYF
TRBV2,-,TRBJ2-7,12,CASRELFYEQYF
TRBV28,TRBD2,TRBJ2-5,15,CASSSPGTSVETQYF
TRBV7-2,TRBD2,TRBJ2-5,15,CASSRLGGVQETQYF
TRBV5-1,TRBD2,TRBJ2-3,15,CASAPMAGDSDTQYF
TRBV6-2/TRBV6-3,-,TRBJ2-3,14,CASSRDWSQDTQYF
TRBV6-5,-,TRBJ1-2,13,CASSNSRTYGYTF
TRBV30,-,TRBJ1-6,16,CAWSAGTFSYNSPLHF
TRBV10-3,TRBD1,TRBJ1-2,15,CAISHEGQGGGGYTF
TRBV21-1,-,TRBJ1-2,16,CASTRTTGRANYGYTF
TRBV7-2,TRBD2,TRBJ2-1,15,CASSLLAGDHNEQFF
TRBV27,TRBD2,TRBJ2-3,16,CASSLQGGRATDTQYF
TRBV6-5,-,TRBJ2-5,13,CASSPRFQETQYF
TRBV7-9,TRBD1,TRBJ2-7,15,CASSLGQGPAYEQYF
TRBV5-5,-,TRBJ2-5,13,CASSPRDIETQYF
TRBV24-1,-,TRBJ2-2,15,CATSDPSWRDGELFF
TRBV27,TRBD1,TRBJ1-1,15,CASSQNRGWNTEAFF
TRBV27,-,TRBJ2-4,15,CASSKQGRRENIQYF
TRBV7-8,-,TRBJ1-5,13,CASSLDRNQPQHF
TRBV7-3,-,TRBJ2-2,16,CASSSRPPSYTGELFF
TRBV6-5,-,TRBJ2-7,14,CASRKWTETYEQYF
TRBV19,-,TRBJ1-1,17,CASTEFRVVRRYTEAFF
TRBV4-2,-,TRBJ1-2,13,CASSQESAWGYTF
TRBV4-3,-,TRBJ2-6,15,CASTSGRDGANVLTF
TRBV12-3/TRBV12-4,-,TRBJ1-2,13,CASSLKGVRSYTF
TRBV12-2,-,TRBJ2-7,15,CASRLPGTMDYEQYF
TRBV18,-,TRBJ2-7,12,CASSPYGGEQYF
TRBV19,TRBD2,TRBJ2-3,17,CASSPSGLAGVTDTQYF
TRBV7-9,-,TRBJ1-1,13,CASSLQFDTEAFF
TRBV19,TRBD2,TRBJ2-7,14,CASSIASGTHEQYF
TRBV3-1/TRBV3-2,-,TRBJ2-6,15,CASSPDTYLANVLTF
TRBV2,-,TRBJ1-4,12,CASETVNEKLFF
TRBV7-9,TRBD1,TRBJ1-1,14,CASSLVQGDTEAFF
TRBV19,-,TRBJ2-7,15,CASSPPGQSSYEQYF
TRBV12-3/TRBV12-4,-,TRBJ2-5,13,CASSLIAGETQYF